The 6 T cell receptor beta chains below were found in one sample sequenced in a study of T cells in Graves' hyperthyroidism and ophthalmopathy. Authors of the study amplified TCR beta CDR3 regions from RNA transcripts. Carried out on the TCR CDR3, a first-round RT-PCR used the HTBI primer set. From the multiplex PCR reads, TCRdb called clonotypes with MiXCR, one entry per CDR3 protein. In the table there are 300,000 to 350,000 distinct CDR3 sequences, approximately 15% of which are singletons. The material sequenced was blood. The receptors here all came from a woman between 25 and 40 years old with Graves' hyperthyroidism.

The table lists this clonotype with many counts. The chain links TRBV20-1 to TRBJ2-7, with TRBD2 matching over 11 bases. The CDR3 is 13 amino acids. V shed 3 bases, J shed 5 bases, and the junction held 3 bases outside the gene matches. The germline V gene has CDR1 DFQATT and CDR2 SNEGSKA (reference sequence). CDR3 nucleotide sequence: TGCAGTGCTAGTTTACTAGCGGGAGACGAGCAGTACTTC. Translation: CSASLLAGDEQYF.

In this sample, this clonotype turned up many times. V gene TRBV15 combines with J gene TRBJ2-6, with unresolved D. The CDR3 totals 15 residues. CDR1 and CDR2 from the germline V gene are LNHNV and YYDKDF (reference sequence). Trimming left V 1 base short and J 1 base short, with 5 bases between. The CDR3 region has the DNA TGTGCCACCAGCAGAGTAAAGTCTGGGGCCAACGTCCTGACTTTC. Amino acid sequence: CATSRVKSGANVLTF.

The chain recombines TRBV7-6 with TRBJ2-7, with 9 nucleotides matching TRBD1. This CDR3 is built from 19 residues. J lost 3 bases, V lost 1 base, and 16 bases had no gene match. From germline, CDR1 is SGHVS and CDR2 FNYEAQ. The CDR3 nucleotides read TGTGCCAGCAGCTTAGAAGCCAGCCACCCGGACAGGGGAGGCTACGAGCAGTACTTC. It yields the protein CASSLEASHPDRGGYEQYF.

This clonotype has a handful of counts. The rearrangement uses TRBV7-9 and TRBJ1-3, with D hard to call. The germline V and J ends were trimmed by 0 bases and 4 bases, with 10 bases remaining between them. This CDR3 region has 15 residues. Germline V lookup: CDR1 SEHNR, CDR2 FQNEAQ (reference sequence). CDR3 sequence (DNA): TGTGCCAGCAGCTTAGCACCCCGAGCAGGAAACACCATATATTTT. Its protein product is CASSLAPRAGNTIYF.

Many counts were recorded for this clonotype. J is TRBJ1-1 and V is TRBV20-1; no firm D call. This CDR3 is 12 amino acids long. Germline V CDR1 and CDR2: DFQATT, SNEGSKA (reference sequence). V lost 7 bases, J lost 1 base, and 10 bases lay in between. CDR3 bases: TGCAGTGTTCTCCGTGGGAACACTGAAGCTTTCTTT. Its translation: CSVLRGNTEAFF.

This clonotype showed up many times. V gene TRBV11-1 combines with J gene TRBJ1-1; unclear D gene. The CDR3 runs to 14 residues. Trimming shortened V by 4 bases and J by 0 bases, and 9 bases separated the two germline ends. In germline, CDR1 is SGHAT, CDR2 FQDESV (reference sequence). CDR3 loop: CASSSTEMNTEAFF. The CDR3 nucleotides read TGTGCCAGCAGCTCAACAGAGATGAACACTGAAGCTTTCTTT.